These T cell receptor beta chains were read from a single sample in a study of blood T cell repertoires in COVID-19. The repertoire was sequenced with immunoSEQ multiplex PCR; TCRdb's copy has only in-frame clones and lacks some. The sample consists of hundreds of thousands of clones, about 81% of them appearing once. The sequencing input was PBMCs or T cells enriched from blood (not recorded which). These receptor sequences come from a man aged 30 to 39 with acute COVID-19. The conserved cysteine and the conserved F or W are not part of the CDR3 here. The D gene is left open where the match is weak.

d_call | v_call | cdr3_aa
NA | TRBV11-3 | ASSDREYSSYNEQF
NA | TRBV6-5 | ASSYPGVVNTGELF
NA | TRBV7-2 | ASSPTDAGRSNEKLF
NA | TRBV11-2 | ASSHLRGRETQY
TRBD2 | TRBV7-3 | ASSFVSGSAYNEQF
NA | TRBV5-8 | ASLSYRNSPLH
TRBD1 | TRBV9 | ASSFPTGWDYGYT
TRBD1 | TRBV6-1 | ASSDPTGANTEAF
TRBD1 | TRBV7-6 | ASSLPGTDTAEQF
NA | TRBV18 | ASSPIGSTDTQY
NA | TRBV11-3 | ASSSSGLTAKNTEAF
NA | TRBV25-1 | ASTKTGNTEAF
NA | TRBV27 | ASSPLGGGNSPLH
NA | TRBV11-2 | ASSLADRPLH
NA | TRBV14 | ASSQGPGPRGYT
NA | TRBV5-4 | ASSRNTEAF
NA | TRBV7-3 | ASSLRRVAYNEQF
TRBD1 | TRBV4-3 | ASSQARTGWLEELF
TRBD2 | TRBV5-6 | ASSSPTGGEETQY
NA | TRBV7-2 | ASSLVSSSRGPEAF
TRBD2 | TRBV19 | ASSREGPGNEQF
NA | TRBV18 | ASSPTTVNTEAF
NA | TRBV7-2 | ASSFGVAYGYT
TRBD2 | TRBV28 | ASMLAGGLSEQF
NA | TRBV5-4 | ASRPQEIGTEAF
TRBD2 | TRBV9 | ASSVGKAGGHTDTQY
NA | TRBV7-2 | ASSLVSQGAGGNQPQH
TRBD2 | TRBV14 | ASSQARGGTGELF
TRBD1 | TRBV5-1 | ASSRDSLNQPQH